A selection of T cell receptor beta chains follows, all from one sample in a study of CD8+ T cells in alopecia areata. Sequencing was performed with immunoSEQ multiplex PCR; in TCRdb, only in-frame clones are kept and a portion is missing. This sample has about 20,000 clones, with roughly two thirds found just once. Sequenced sample: CD4+ Tregs sorted from blood. These receptors all come from a human donor with alopecia areata. The CDR3 runs from the conserved cysteine through the conserved F or W. The order of the fields is V gene, CDR3 protein.

>TRBV28
CASRLAGSQETQYF
>TRBV9
CASSDRQGRGTLHF
>TRBV19
CASKARDPPYEQYF
>TRBV6-5
CASGPSGRQETQYF
>TRBV28
CASNRSGPSEYEQYF
>TRBV2
CASSEGTVNEKLFF
>TRBV19
CASSRQGINYGYTF
>TRBV6-6
CASTVTGGDQPQHF
>TRBV7-9
CASSDNRGLGEKLFF
>TRBV5-1
CASSLIAGVSYNEQFF
>TRBV7-2
CASSWAPRGYEQYF
>TRBV10-2
CASRTSGTGELFF
>TRBV5-1
CASSPTGVNTGELFF
>TRBV6-5
CASRRGRNNEQFF
>TRBV11-2
CASSLSVGEQYF
>TRBV10-3
CAITRSYEQYF
>TRBV28
CASSLYTATWGSEAFF
>TRBV6-1
CASSEASRTDAHNEQFF
>TRBV19
CASSAGFYNSPLHF
>TRBV5-6
CASRLRLGPRSSNQPQHF
>TRBV19
CASSKTGSEPQHF
>TRBV6-6
CASSQAGTGVEKLFF
>TRBV2
CAGNRVWNTEAFF
>TRBV30
CAWNGASDTQYF
>TRBV6-6
CASSYDVGAYEQYF
>TRBV6-1
CATRGIAGGPGELFF
>TRBV6-1
CASSEEVWELFF
>TRBV5-6
CASEERTLRVSSYGEQFF
>TRBV7-2
CASSSPRPTEQYF
>TRBV11-2
CASSLESPSYEQFF
>TRBV15
CATSRRALGANYGYTF
>TRBV5-1
CASSLMGREAFF
>TRBV6-6
CASSPRLAGRPYEQYF
>TRBV19
CASRRTPTGELFF
>TRBV2
CASRGDDYGYTF
>TRBV10-3
CAITPGQNTDTQYF